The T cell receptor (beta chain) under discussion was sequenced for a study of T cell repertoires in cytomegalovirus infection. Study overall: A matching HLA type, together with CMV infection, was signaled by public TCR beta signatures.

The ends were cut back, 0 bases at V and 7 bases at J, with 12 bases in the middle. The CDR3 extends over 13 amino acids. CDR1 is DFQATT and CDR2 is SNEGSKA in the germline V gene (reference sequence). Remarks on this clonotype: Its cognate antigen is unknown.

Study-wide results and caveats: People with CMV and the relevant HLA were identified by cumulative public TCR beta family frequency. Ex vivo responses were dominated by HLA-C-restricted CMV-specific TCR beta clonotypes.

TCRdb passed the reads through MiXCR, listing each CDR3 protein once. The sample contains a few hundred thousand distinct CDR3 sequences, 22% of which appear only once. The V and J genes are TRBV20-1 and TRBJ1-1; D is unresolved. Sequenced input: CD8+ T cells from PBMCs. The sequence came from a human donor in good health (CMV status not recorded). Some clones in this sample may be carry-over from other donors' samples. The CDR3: CSARDGPKLEAFF. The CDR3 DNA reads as TGCAGTGCTAGAGATGGGCCAAAGCTTGAAGCTTTCTTT.